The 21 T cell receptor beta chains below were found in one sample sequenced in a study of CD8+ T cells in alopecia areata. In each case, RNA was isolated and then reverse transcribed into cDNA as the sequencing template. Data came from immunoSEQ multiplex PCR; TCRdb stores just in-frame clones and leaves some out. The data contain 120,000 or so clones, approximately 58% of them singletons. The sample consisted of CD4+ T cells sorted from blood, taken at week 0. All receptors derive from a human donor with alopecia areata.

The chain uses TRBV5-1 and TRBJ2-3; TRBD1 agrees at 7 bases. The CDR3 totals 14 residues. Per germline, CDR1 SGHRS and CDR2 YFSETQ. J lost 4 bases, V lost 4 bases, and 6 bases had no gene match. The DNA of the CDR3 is TGCGCCAGCAGCCGTACCGACAGGGCAGATACGCAGTATTTT. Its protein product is CASSRTDRADTQYF.

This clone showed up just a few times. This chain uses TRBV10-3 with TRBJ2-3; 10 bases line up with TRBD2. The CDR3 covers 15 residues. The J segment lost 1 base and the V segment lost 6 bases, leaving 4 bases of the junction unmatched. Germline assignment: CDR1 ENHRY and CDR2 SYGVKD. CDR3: CAISAGTSGTDTQYF. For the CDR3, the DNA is TGTGCCATCAGCGCCGGGACTAGCGGCACAGATACGCAGTATTTT.

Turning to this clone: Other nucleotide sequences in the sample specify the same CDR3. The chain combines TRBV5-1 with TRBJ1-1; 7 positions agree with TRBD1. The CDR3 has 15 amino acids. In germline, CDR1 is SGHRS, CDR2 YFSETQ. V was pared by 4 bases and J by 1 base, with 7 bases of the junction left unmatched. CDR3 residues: CASSPQTGPNTEAFF. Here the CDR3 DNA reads TGCGCCAGCAGCCCACAGACAGGGCCGAACACTGAAGCTTTCTTT.

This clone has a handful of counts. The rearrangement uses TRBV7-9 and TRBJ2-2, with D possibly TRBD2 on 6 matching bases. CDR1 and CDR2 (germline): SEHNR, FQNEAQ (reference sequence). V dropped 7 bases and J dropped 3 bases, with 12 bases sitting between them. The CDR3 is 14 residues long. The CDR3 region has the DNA TGTGCCAGCACCCATGGGACTTACACCGGGGAGCTGTTTTTT. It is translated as CASTHGTYTGELFF.

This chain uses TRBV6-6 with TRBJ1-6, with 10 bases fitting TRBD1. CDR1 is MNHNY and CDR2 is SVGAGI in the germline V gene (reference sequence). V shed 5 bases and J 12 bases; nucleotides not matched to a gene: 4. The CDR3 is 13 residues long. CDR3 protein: CASSQTGGRPLHF. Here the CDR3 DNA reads TGTGCCAGCAGTCAGACAGGGGGCAGACCCCTCCACTTT.

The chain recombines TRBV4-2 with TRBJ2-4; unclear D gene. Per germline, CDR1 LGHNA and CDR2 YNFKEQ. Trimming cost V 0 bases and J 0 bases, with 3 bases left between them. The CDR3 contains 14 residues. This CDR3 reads CASSQDVAKNIQYF. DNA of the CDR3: TGTGCCAGCAGCCAAGACGTAGCCAAAAACATTCAGTACTTC.

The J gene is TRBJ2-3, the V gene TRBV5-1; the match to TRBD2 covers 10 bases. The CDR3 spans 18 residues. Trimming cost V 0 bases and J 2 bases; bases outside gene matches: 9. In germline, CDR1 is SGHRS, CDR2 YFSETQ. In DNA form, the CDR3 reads TGCGCCAGCAGCTTGGTGTGGAGCGGGGGGGCCTCCACAGATACGCAGTATTTT. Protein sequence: CASSLVWSGGASTDTQYF.

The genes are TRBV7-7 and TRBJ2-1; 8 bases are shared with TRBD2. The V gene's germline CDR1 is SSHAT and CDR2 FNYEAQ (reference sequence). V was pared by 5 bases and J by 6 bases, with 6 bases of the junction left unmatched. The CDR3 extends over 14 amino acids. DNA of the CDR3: TGTGCCAGCAGCCGGACTAGCCGTGCCAATGAGCAGTTCTTC. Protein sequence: CASSRTSRANEQFF.

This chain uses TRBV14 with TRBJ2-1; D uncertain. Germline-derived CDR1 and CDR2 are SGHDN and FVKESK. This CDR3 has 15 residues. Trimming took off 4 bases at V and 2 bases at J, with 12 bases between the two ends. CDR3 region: CASSPTPLAYNEQFF. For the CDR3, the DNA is TGTGCCAGCAGCCCTACTCCCTTAGCCTACAATGAGCAGTTCTTC.

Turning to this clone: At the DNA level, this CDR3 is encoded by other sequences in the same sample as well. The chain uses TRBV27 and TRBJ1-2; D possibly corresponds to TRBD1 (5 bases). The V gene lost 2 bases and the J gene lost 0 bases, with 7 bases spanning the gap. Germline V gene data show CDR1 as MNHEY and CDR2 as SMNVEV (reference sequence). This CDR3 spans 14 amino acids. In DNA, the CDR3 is TGTGCCAGCAGTTTAAAAGGGGCTAACTATGGCTACACCTTC. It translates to CASSLKGANYGYTF.

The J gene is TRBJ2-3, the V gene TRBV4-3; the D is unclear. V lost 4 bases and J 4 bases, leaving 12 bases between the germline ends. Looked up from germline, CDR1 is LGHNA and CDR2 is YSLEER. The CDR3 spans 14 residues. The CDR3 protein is CASSPTLRPDTQYF. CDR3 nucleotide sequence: TGCGCCAGCAGCCCCACTCTGCGGCCAGATACGCAGTATTTT.

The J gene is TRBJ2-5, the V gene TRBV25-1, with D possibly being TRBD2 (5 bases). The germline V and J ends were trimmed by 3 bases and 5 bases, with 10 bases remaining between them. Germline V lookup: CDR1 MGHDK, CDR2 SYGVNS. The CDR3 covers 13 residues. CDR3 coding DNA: TGTGCCAGCAGTGATGTTGCGGGCGAGACCCAGTACTTC. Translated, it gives CASSDVAGETQYF.

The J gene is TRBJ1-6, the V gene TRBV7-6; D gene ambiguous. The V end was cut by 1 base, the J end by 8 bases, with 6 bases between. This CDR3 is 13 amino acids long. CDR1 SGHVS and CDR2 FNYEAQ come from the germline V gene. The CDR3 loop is CASSLGLDSPLHF. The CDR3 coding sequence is TGTGCCAGCAGCTTAGGTCTAGATTCACCCCTCCACTTT.

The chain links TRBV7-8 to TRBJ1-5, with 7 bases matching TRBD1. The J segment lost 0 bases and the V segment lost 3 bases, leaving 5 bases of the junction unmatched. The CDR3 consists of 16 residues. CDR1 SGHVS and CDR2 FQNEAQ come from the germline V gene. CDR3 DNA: TGTGCCAGCAGCTTCACGACAGGGATTAGCAATCAGCCCCAGCATTTT. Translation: CASSFTTGISNQPQHF.

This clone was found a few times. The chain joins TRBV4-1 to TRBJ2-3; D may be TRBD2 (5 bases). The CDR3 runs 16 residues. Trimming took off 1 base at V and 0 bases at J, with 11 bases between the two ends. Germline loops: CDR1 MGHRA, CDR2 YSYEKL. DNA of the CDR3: TGCGCCAGCAGCCAAGGAAAGCGGTCTAGCACAGATACGCAGTATTTT. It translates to CASSQGKRSSTDTQYF.

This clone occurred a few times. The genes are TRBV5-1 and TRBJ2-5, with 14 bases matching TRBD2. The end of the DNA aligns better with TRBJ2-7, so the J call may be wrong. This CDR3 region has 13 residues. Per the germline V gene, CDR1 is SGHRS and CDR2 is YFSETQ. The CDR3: CASSGLAGDEQYF. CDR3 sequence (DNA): TGCGCCAGCTCGGGACTAGCGGGAGACGAGCAGTACTTC.

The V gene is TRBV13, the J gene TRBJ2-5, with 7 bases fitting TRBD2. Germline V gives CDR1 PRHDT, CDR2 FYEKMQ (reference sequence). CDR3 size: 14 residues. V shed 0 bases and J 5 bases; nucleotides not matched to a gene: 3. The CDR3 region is CASSLGTSKETQYF. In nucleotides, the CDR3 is TGTGCCAGCAGCTTAGGGACTAGCAAGGAGACCCAGTACTTC.

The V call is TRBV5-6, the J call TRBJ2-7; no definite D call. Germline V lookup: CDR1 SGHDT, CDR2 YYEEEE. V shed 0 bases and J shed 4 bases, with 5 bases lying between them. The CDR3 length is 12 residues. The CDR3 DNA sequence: TGTGCCAGCAGCTTGGCGAGTTACGAGCAGTACTTC. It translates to CASSLASYEQYF.

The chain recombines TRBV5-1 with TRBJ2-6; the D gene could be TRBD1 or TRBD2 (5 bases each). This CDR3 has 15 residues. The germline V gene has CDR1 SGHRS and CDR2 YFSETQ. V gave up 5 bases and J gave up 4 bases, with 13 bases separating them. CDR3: CASSPWGTGANVLTF. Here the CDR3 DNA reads TGCGCCAGCAGTCCCTGGGGGACGGGGGCCAACGTCCTGACTTTC. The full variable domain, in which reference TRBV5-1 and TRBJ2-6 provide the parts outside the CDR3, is KAGVTQTPRYLIKTRGQQVTLSCSPISGHRSVSWYQQTPGQGLQFLFEYFSETQRNKGNFPGRFSGRQFSNSRSEMNVSTLELGDSALYLCASSPWGTGANVLTFGAGSRLTVL.

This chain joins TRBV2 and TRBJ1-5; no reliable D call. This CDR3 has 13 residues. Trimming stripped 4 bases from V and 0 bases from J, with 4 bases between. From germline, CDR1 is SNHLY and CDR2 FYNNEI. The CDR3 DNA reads TGTGCCAGCAGTGGGTATAGCAATCAGCCCCAGCATTTT. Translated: CASSGYSNQPQHF.

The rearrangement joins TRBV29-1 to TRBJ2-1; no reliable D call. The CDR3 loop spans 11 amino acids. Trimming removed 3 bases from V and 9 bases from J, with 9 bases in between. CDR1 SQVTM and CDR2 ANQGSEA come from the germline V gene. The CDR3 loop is CSVDAGSEQFF. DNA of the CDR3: TGCAGCGTTGATGCAGGTAGTGAGCAGTTCTTC.